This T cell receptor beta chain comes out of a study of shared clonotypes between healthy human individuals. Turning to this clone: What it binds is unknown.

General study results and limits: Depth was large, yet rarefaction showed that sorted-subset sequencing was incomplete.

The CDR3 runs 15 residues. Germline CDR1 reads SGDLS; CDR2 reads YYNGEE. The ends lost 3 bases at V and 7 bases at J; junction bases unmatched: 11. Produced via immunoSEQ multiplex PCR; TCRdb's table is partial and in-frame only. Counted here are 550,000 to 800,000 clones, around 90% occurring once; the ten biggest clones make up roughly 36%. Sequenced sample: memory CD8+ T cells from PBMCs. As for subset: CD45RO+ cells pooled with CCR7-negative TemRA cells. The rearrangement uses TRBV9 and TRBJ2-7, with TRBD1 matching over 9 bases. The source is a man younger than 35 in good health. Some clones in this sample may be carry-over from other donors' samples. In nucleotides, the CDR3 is TGTGCCAGCAGCGGCCGGGACAGGGCCCGAACGGAGCAGTACTTC. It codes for CASSGRDRARTEQYF.